The 10 T cell receptor beta chains reported below all come from one sample, sequenced in a study of tissue T cells after allogeneic stem cell transplantation. TCRdb's table, derived via immunoSEQ multiplex PCR, lists solely in-frame clones and lacks some. The sample has about 5,800 clones; 46% are singletons. The time point denotes: mouse harvest day 7 after allogeneic transplant. Mouse grafts combined 10^7 T-cell-depleted bone marrow cells with 10^6 splenic CD5+ T cells. Specimen: skin. All receptors come from a female BALB/c mouse given C57BL/6 T cells with graft-versus-host disease after an allogeneic hematopoietic cell transplant.

In regard to this clone: Germline and genes: mouse. The read gets to within 1 residue of the CDR3 end, and the germline J gene fills in the rest. This rearrangement joins TRBV26 to TRBJ2-1, with 7 positions matching TRBD2. CDR3 length: 15 amino acids. The ends lost 0 bases at V and 1 base at J; junction bases unmatched: 0. Per germline, CDR1 KGHPV and CDR2 FQNQEV (reference sequence). The CDR3 sequence is CASSLSGGNYAEQFF. The sequenced CDR3 bases are TGTGCCAGCAGTCTGTCTGGGGGGAACTATGCTGAGCAGTTC. Together with reference TRBV26 and TRBJ2-1, the CDR3 gives the full variable domain: NSKVIQTPRYLVKGQGQKAKMRCIPEKGHPVVFWYQQNKNNEFKFLINFQNQEVLQQIDMTEKRFSAECPSNSPCSLEIQSSEAGDSALYLCASSLSGGNYAEQFFGPGTRLTVL.

As concerns this clone: Mouse gene names and germline throughout. The DNA read from the CDR3 is TGTGCCAGCAGTCTGTGGCGGGGTTCCAACGAAAGATTATTT. This codes for CASSLWRGSNERLF. The full CDR3 reads CASSLWRGSNERLFF. This chain connects TRBV26 to TRBJ1-4, with D unclear. The CDR3 is cut off 1 residue early in the read; its end comes from the germline J gene. V shed 1 base and J shed 1 base, with 7 bases lying between them. This CDR3 contains 15 residues. Germline V gives CDR1 KGHPV, CDR2 FQNQEV (reference sequence).

Remarks on this clone: Gene names and germline refer to mouse. The read finishes 1 residue shy of the CDR3 end, and the germline J gene is used to complete it. The chain carries TRBV15 and TRBJ2-2; 11 bases are shared with TRBD2. CDR1 is SGHND and CDR2 is FRSKSL in the germline V gene. The trim removed 6 bases at V and 2 bases at J, leaving 5 bases unmatched. The CDR3 length is 16 residues. CDR3 sequence: CASSLGTGGNTGQLYF. CDR3 bases read: TGTGCCAGCAGCCTCGGGACTGGGGGCAACACCGGGCAGCTCTAC.

This clone was observed a single time. The genes and germline here are from mouse. Read sequence stops 1 residue before the CDR3 end, and the germline J gene provides the missing end. The chain uses TRBV13-2 and TRBJ2-7; 10 nucleotides align to TRBD2. Trimming at V came to 4 bases and at J to 4 bases, leaving 5 bases not matched to a gene. CDR1 NNHNN and CDR2 SYGAGS come from the germline V gene (reference sequence). The CDR3 consists of 14 residues. CDR3 residues: CASGQTGGLYEQYF. CDR3 DNA (partial): TGTGCCAGCGGTCAGACTGGGGGGTTGTATGAACAGTAC.

Note on this clone: Gene names are the mouse ones. The CDR3 end falls 1 residue outside the read, so it is completed with the germline J gene. V usage is TRBV26 and J usage is TRBJ2-2, with D possibly being TRBD1 (6 bases). Trimming left V 2 bases short and J 3 bases short, with 7 bases between. This CDR3 has 14 amino acids. The germline gives CDR1 KGHPV, CDR2 FQNQEV (reference sequence). The sequenced part of the CDR3 DNA is TGTGCCAGCAGTCTGCCAGGGGACACCGGGCAGCTCTAC. This codes for CASSLPGDTGQLY. The entire CDR3 protein reads CASSLPGDTGQLYF.

In regard to this clone: Germline and genes here are mouse. At the DNA level, this CDR3 is encoded by other sequences in the same sample as well. This chain's CDR3 is CASSLMGESYEQYF. The part of the CDR3 DNA that was read is TGTGCTAGCAGTTTAATGGGAGAGTCCTATGAACAGTAC. The V call is TRBV29, the J call TRBJ2-7; D is uncertain. The read terminates 1 residue ahead of where the CDR3 ends, so the germline J gene completes it. From germline, CDR1 is MSHET and CDR2 SYDVDS. Trimming took 2 bases from V and 1 from J, leaving 9 bases between them. The CDR3 sequence is 14 residues long.

About this clone: Gene names and germline match the mouse. The read gets to within 1 residue of the CDR3 end, and the germline J gene fills in the rest. The rearrangement links TRBV12-2 to TRBJ2-4, with D perhaps matching TRBD1 (6 bases). V gave up 2 bases and J gave up 0 bases, with 8 bases separating them. Germline V gives CDR1 SGHLS, CDR2 HYDKME. The length of the CDR3 is 14 residues. CDR3 loop: CASSRDNSQNTLYF. The CDR3 bases that were read are TGTGCCAGCTCTCGGGACAATAGTCAAAACACCTTGTAC.

Worth noting for this clone: The genes and germline here are from mouse. Read sequence stops 1 residue before the CDR3 end, and the germline J gene provides the missing end. The gene calls are TRBV12-1 and TRBJ2-5, with a weak D call TRBD2 (6 bases). V was clipped by 0 bases and J by 6 bases, with 9 bases between them. The germline V gene has CDR1 SGHSN and CDR2 HYEKVE. This CDR3 is 13 amino acids long. Partial CDR3 DNA: TGTGCCAGCTCTCTCGTCTGGGGTGACACCCAGTAC. Protein product: CASSLVWGDTQY. The CDR3 in its entirety is CASSLVWGDTQYF. Drawing the rest from reference TRBV12-1 and TRBJ2-5, the complete variable domain is DSGVVQSPRHIIKEKGGRSVLTCIPISGHSNVVWYQQTLGKELKFLIQHYEKVERDKGFLPSRFSVQQFDDYHSEMNMSALELEDSAMYFCASSLVWGDTQYFGPGTRLLVL.

On this clone itself: A single base separates this from a much larger clone, so it may be a read error. Genes and germline come from the mouse. The read falls 1 residue short of the CDR3 end, and the missing part is taken from the germline J gene. The rearrangement links TRBV26 to TRBJ2-7; 9 bases match TRBD2. CDR3 length equals 13 residues. Germline CDR1 reads KGHPV; CDR2 reads FQNQEV (reference sequence). The V and J ends lost 2 bases and 4 bases, in that order; junction bases with no gene match: 0. The CDR3 bases that were read are TGTGCCAGCAGTCTGGACTGGGGGTATGAACAGTAC. Its protein is CASSLDWGYEQY. The whole CDR3 protein reads CASSLDWGYEQYF.

Comment on this clone: Gene names refer to mouse genes. Read data end 1 residue before the CDR3 end; the end is taken from the germline J gene. The J gene is TRBJ2-7, the V gene TRBV26; 8 bases map to TRBD2. This CDR3 has 15 residues. J gave up 6 bases and V 0 bases, and 7 bases lay outside the gene matches. Germline CDR1 reads KGHPV; CDR2 reads FQNQEV (reference sequence). The CDR3: CASSLSPGGFGEQYF. CDR3 DNA, as far as it was read: TGTGCCAGCAGTCTGTCGCCTGGGGGGTTTGGTGAACAGTAC.